Following are 3 T cell receptor beta chains from one sample sequenced in a study of beta chain features in type 1 diabetes. Reverse transcription of all isolated RNA meant that expressed TCRB transcripts were sequenced. Sequenced by immunoSEQ multiplex PCR; TCRdb stores in-frame clones only, minus some. This table has roughly 250,000 clones, 9.6% appearing once. Input material: naive CD4+ T cells from blood. The origin of the receptors is a woman aged 18-29 years in good health.

The rearrangement uses TRBV19 and TRBJ2-7; 12 nucleotides align to TRBD2. This CDR3 is 15 amino acids long. V trimming: 3 bases; J trimming: 0 bases; junction bases outside the gene matches: 0. The V gene's germline CDR1 is LNHDA and CDR2 SQIVND (reference sequence). CDR3 loop: CASSMTSGGSYEQYF. The CDR3 DNA reads as TGTGCCAGTAGTATGACTAGCGGGGGCTCCTACGAGCAGTACTTC.

This clone has more than one count but fewer than ten. The chain combines TRBV5-1 with TRBJ1-1, with TRBD1 matching over 7 bases. In germline, CDR1 is SGHRS, CDR2 YFSETQ. After removal of 4 bases from V and 4 bases from J, the junction contained 7 bases not matched to a gene. The CDR3 loop spans 14 amino acids. The CDR3 is CASSPEQGTTEAFF. For the CDR3, the DNA is TGCGCCAGCAGCCCGGAACAGGGGACCACTGAAGCTTTCTTT.

This clone has only a few counts. The chain combines TRBV5-1 with TRBJ1-2, with D possibly TRBD1 on 5 matching bases. V lost 0 bases to trimming and J lost 3 bases, with 12 bases between them. From germline, CDR1 is SGHRS and CDR2 YFSETQ. This CDR3 is built from 15 residues. The CDR3 here is CASSLDDGTYYGYTF. As DNA, the CDR3 is TGCGCCAGCAGCTTGGATGACGGGACTTACTATGGCTACACCTTC.